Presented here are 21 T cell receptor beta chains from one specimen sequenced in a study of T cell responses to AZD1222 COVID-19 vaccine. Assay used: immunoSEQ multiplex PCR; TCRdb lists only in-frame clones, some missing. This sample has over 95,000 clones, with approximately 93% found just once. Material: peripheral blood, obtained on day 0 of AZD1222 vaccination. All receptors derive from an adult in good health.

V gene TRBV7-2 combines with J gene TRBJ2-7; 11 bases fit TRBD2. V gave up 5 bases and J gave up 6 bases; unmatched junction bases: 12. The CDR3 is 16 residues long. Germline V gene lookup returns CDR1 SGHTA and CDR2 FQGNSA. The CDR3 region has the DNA TGTGCCAGCAGCGCCCTAGCGGGGGGTAGCACGGGCGAGCAGTACTTC. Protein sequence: CASSALAGGSTGEQYF. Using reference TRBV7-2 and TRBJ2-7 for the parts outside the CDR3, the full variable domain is GAGVSQSPSNKVTEKGKDVELRCDPISGHTALYWYRQSLGQGLEFLIYFQGNSAPDKSGLPSDRFSAERTGGSVSTLTIQRTQQEDSAVYLCASSALAGGSTGEQYFGPGTRLTVT.

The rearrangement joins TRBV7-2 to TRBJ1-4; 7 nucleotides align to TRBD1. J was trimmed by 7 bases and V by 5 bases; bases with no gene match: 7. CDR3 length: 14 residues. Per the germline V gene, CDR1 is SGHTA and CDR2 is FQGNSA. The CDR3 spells CASSIRQGGEKLFF. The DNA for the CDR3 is TGTGCCAGCAGCATAAGACAGGGAGGTGAAAAACTGTTTTTT.

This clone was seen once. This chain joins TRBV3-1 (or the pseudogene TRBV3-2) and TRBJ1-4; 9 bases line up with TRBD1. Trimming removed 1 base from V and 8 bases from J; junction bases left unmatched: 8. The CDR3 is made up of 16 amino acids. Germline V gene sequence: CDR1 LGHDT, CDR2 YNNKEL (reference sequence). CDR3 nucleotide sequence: TGTGCCAGCAGCCAAGGTACAGGGGGCGCGGGAGAAAAACTGTTTTTT. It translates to CASSQGTGGAGEKLFF.

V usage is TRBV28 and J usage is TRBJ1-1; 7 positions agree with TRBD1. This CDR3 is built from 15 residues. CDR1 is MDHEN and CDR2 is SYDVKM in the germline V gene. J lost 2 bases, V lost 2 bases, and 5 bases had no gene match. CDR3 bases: TGTGCCAGCAGTTTACCCGGGACAGCTAACACTGAAGCTTTCTTT. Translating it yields CASSLPGTANTEAFF.

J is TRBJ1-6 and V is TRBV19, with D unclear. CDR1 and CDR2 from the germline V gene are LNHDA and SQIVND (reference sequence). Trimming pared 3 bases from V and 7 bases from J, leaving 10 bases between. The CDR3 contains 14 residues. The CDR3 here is CASSIGRVNSPLHF. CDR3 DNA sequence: TGTGCCAGTAGTATCGGGAGGGTAAATTCACCCCTCCACTTT.

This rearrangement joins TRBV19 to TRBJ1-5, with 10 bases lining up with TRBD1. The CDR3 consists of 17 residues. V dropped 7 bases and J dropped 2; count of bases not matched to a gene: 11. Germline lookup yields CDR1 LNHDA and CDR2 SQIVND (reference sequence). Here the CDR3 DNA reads TGTGCCAGTATGACGGGACAGGGGCCGGCGGGCAATCAGCCCCAGCATTTT. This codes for CASMTGQGPAGNQPQHF.

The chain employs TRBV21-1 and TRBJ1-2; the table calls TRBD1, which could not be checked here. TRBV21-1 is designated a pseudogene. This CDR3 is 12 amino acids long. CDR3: CASDDSSGGYTF. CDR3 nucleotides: TGTGCCAGCGATGACAGTTCGGGCGGCTACACCTTC.

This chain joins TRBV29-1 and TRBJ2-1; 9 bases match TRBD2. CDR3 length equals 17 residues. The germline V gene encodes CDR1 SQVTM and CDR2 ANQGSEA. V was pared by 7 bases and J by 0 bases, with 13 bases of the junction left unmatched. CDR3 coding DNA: TGCAGCGGTACTAGCGGGTCAACTCCGAGCTCCTACAATGAGCAGTTCTTC. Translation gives CSGTSGSTPSSYNEQFF.

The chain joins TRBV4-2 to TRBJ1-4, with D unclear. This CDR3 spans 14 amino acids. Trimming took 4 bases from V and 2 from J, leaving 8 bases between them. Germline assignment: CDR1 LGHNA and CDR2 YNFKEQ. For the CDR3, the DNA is TGTGCCAGCAGCCCCGGCGAGACTAATGAAAAACTGTTTTTT. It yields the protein CASSPGETNEKLFF.

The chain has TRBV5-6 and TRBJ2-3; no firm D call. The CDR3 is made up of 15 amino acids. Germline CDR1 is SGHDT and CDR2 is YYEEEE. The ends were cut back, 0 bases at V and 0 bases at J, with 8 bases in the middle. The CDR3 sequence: CASSLVAESTDTQYF. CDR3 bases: TGTGCCAGCAGCTTGGTTGCGGAAAGCACAGATACGCAGTATTTT. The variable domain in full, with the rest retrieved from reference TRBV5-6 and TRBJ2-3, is DAGVTQSPTHLIKTRGQQVTLRCSPKSGHDTVSWYQQALGQGPQFIFQYYEEEERQRGNFPDRFSGHQFPNYSSELNVNALLLGDSALYLCASSLVAESTDTQYFGPGTRLTVL.

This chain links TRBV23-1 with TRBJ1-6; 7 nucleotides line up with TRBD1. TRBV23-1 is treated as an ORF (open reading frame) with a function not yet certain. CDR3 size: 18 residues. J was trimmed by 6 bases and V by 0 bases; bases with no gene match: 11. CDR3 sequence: CASSQSEDRLGSNSPLHF. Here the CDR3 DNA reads TGCGCCAGCAGTCAATCGGAGGACAGGCTAGGGTCTAATTCACCCCTCCACTTT.

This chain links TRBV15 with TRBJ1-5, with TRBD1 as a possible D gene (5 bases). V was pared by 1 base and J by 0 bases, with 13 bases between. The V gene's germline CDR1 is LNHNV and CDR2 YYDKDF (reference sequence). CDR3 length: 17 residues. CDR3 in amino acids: CATSRGGGTYSNQPQHF. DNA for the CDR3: TGTGCCACCAGCAGAGGTGGGGGGACCTATAGCAATCAGCCCCAGCATTTT. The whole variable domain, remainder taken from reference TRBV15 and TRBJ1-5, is DAMVIQNPRYQVTQFGKPVTLSCSQTLNHNVMYWYQQKSSQAPKLLFHYYDKDFNNEADTPDNFQSRRPNTSFCFLDIRSPGLGDTAMYLCATSRGGGTYSNQPQHFGDGTRLSIL.

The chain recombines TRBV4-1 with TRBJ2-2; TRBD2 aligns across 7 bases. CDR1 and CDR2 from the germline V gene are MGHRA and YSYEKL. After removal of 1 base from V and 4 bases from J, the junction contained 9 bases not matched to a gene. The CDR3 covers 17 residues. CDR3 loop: CASSQVPGGLGTGELFF. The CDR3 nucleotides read TGCGCCAGCAGCCAAGTGCCGGGGGGTCTCGGCACCGGGGAGCTGTTTTTT.

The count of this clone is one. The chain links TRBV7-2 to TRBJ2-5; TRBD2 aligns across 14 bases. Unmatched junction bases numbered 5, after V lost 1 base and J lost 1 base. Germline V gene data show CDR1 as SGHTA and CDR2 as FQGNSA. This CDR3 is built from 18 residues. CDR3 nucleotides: TGTGCCAGCAGCTTAGAATTGGGACTAGCGGGGGTCCAAGAGACCCAGTACTTC. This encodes CASSLELGLAGVQETQYF.

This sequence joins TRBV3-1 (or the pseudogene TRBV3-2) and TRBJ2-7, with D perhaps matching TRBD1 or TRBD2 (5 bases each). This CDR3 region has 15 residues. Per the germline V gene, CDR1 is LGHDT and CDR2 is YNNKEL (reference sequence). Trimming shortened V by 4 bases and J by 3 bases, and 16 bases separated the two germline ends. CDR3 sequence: CASSPRDEPFYEQYF. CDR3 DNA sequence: TGTGCCAGCAGCCCCCGGGACGAGCCGTTCTACGAGCAGTACTTC.

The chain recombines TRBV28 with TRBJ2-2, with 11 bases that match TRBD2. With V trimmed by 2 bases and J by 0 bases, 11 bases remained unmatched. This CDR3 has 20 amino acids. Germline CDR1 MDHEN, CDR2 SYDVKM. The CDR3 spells CASSLPPVLAGVTNTGELFF. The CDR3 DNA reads TGTGCCAGCAGTTTACCCCCGGTACTAGCGGGGGTTACGAACACCGGGGAGCTGTTTTTT.

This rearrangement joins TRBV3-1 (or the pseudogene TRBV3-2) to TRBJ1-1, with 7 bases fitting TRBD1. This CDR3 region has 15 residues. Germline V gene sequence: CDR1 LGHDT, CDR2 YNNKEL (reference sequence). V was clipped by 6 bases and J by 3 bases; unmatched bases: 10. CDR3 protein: CASSRGQPGDTEAFF. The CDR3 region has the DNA TGTGCCAGCAGTCGGGGACAGCCGGGAGACACTGAAGCTTTCTTT.

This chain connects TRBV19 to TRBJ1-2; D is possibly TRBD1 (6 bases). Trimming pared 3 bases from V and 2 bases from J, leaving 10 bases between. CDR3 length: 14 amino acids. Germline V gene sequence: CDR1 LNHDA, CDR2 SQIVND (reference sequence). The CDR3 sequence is CASSMSTGNYGYTF. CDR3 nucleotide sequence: TGTGCCAGTAGTATGTCAACAGGGAACTATGGCTACACCTTC.

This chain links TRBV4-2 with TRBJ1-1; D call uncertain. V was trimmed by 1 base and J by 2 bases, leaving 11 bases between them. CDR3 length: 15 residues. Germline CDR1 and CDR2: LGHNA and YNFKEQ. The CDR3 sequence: CASSQVSRINTEAFF. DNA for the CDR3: TGTGCCAGCAGCCAAGTGTCCAGGATTAACACTGAAGCTTTCTTT.

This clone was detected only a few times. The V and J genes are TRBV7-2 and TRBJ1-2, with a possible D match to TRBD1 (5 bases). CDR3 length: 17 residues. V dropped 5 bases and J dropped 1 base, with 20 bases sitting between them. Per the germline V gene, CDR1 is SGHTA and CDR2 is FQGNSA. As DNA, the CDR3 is TGTGCCAGCAGCCCCTCCCTCCACAGGAGAGGTAACTATGGCTACACCTTC. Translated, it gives CASSPSLHRRGNYGYTF.

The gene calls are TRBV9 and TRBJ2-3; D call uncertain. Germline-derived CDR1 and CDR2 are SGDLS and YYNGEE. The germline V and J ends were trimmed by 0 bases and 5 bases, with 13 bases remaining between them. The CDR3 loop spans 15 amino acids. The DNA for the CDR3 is TGTGCCAGCAGCGTAGGCCATTTGGATGGAGATACGCAGTATTTT. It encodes CASSVGHLDGDTQYF.